This TCR beta chain was sequenced for a study of human T cells and chemical hapten exposure (dated by TCRdb to the early 2020s). Study-wide context: For sensitization, 2% DPC in acetone was applied to a 2 cm by 2 cm area of upper inner arm skin. Weekly therapeutic DPC doses were additionally applied to the scalp of patients throughout the approximately 25-week study period. Patch tests used Finn chambers with 0.01% DPC on the upper back, scored after 6 days by International Contact Dermatitis Research Group standards. The mostly female patient cohort included alopecia areata with under or over 50% scalp involvement, alopecia totalis and alopecia universalis. Libraries were pooled for sequencing, and per-sample TCR yields varied mainly because of small differences in library volumes within the pool. In alopecia patients, the study followed how the peripheral blood TCR repertoire changed in vivo over primary and secondary sensitization to diphenylcyclopropenone (DPC), a hapten. Patient blood was sampled pre-sensitization (week 0) and at 2, 6 and about 24 weeks after DPC sensitization. For TCR sequencing, blood came from 25 to 35 alopecia patients at anywhere from one to four time points (pre-sensitization, 2, 6 and 24 weeks).

Trimming takes 7 bases from V and 7 bases from J, and the germline ends sit 17 bases apart. The CDR3 sequence holds 14 residues, the cysteine and phenylalanine included. The read is trimmed to its CDR3 DNA, 42 bases read in frame from base 1. Sequences MNHEY (CDR1) and SVGEGT (CDR2) are obtained from the germline V gene. The label giving this sample's time point can be read as: patch test 3, about 24 weeks after DPC sensitization. This specimen's treatment or condition label, per the study, means: therapeutic diphenylcyclopropenone sensitization with weekly scalp DPC. Blood at each patch-test visit was drawn before the patch test was applied. Eligible patients were aged 18 to 70, diagnosed with alopecia, deemed suitable for DPC therapy, and excluded if pregnant. Unfractionated whole blood was collected in Tempus Blood RNA tubes, and total RNA was extracted from that blood. The research as a whole found: A positive correlation was found between the number of PT1 expanded TCRs and patch test score, with significance reached at thresholds 8, 16 and 32 but not 4. Compared with pre-sensitization or healthy control sets, expanded TCRs formed significantly more large CDR3 similarity clusters, which is consistent with antigen-driven responses. DPC sensitization did not change the number of TCRs with a frequency above 1 in 1000, and there was no evidence of changes in global repertoire structure. After repeated subsampling, the strength of the expansion versus patch-test correlation and the threshold at which it became significant changed. Alopecia, a presumed autoimmune disease, was present in all patients, so the immune response of the patients might differ from that of healthy individuals.

As to this clonotype: Its binding antigen is unknown. Base qualities are not recorded, but no much larger clone differs from it by a single base.

Libraries were built with RACE. The data were produced on a NextSeq 500. During library preparation, unique molecular identifiers were attached to individual cDNA molecules so that TCRs could be counted quantitatively and reproducibly. For every blood RNA sample, sequencing covered both the TCR alpha and TCR beta chains. For the original study's pipeline: A median of around 100,000 TCRs per sample was observed, with a range of about 23,224 to 690,600. V, J and CDR3 annotation of the TCR reads was carried out using the Decombinator software suite. Every sample was subsampled to the same number of TCRs (28,000) for the PS versus PT1 abundance plots. TCRs were defined as expanded if absent before sensitization and observed at least eight times at the 2-week time point. TCRdb reprocessing: public reads trimmed at Q25 with fastp, clones called with MiXCR, in-frame beta chains kept. CDR3 protein sequences are deduplicated, and each keeps its most common genes and DNA. These V and J calls are TCRdb output, not the study's own analysis. This sample lists just over 95,000 distinct CDR3 sequences; 27% were detected once. About a tenth of the sample rests with the top ten.

The material sequenced was whole blood, taken in connection with sensitization to the hapten diphenylcyclopropenone (DPC). The receptor's source is a man aged 40-50 years with alopecia areata. Some clones in this sample may be carry-over from other donors' samples. This chain joins TRBV6-2 or TRBV6-3 to TRBJ1-5; the D gene is perhaps TRBD1, on 6 matching bases. This receptor has the CDR3 CASTDGGAEQPQHF. Here is the DNA: TGTGCCAGCACCGACGGGGGGGCAGAGCAGCCCCAGCATTTT.